Following are 12 T cell receptor beta chains from one sample sequenced in a study of CD8+ T cells in alopecia areata. TCR sequencing used cDNA made by reverse transcription of extracted RNA. Repertoires were generated with immunoSEQ multiplex PCR, while TCRdb's copy carries only in-frame clones and drops some. The profile shows 150,000 to 200,000 clones, roughly 60% of them singletons. Treatment in this sample: oral pan-JAK inhibitor, 5-10 mg twice daily. The specimen comprised CD4+ T cells sorted from blood, sampled at week 24, from a patient treated with tofacitinib. All receptors come from a human donor with alopecia areata.

Written as DNA, the CDR3 is TGTGCCAGCAGTTCTTTCGGAGCGGTGACCCTCCACTTT. It yields the protein CASSSFGAVTLHF. The genes are TRBV6-5 and TRBJ1-6; D call uncertain. Germline CDR1 and CDR2: MNHEY and SVGAGI. V lost 4 bases and J 14 bases, leaving 15 bases between the germline ends. This CDR3 is 13 amino acids long.

The chain is built from TRBV29-1 and TRBJ1-2; 7 bases align to TRBD1. The germline V gene encodes CDR1 SQVTM and CDR2 ANQGSEA. CDR3 length: 12 residues. V lost 6 bases, J lost 6 bases, and 7 bases stayed unmatched. This CDR3 reads CSVTGAGDGYTF. The CDR3 DNA reads TGCAGCGTCACAGGGGCCGGCGATGGCTACACCTTC.

This clone has only a few counts. The gene calls are TRBV6-1 and TRBJ2-1; TRBD2 matches at 8 bases. J gave up 7 bases and V 6 bases, and 11 bases lay outside the gene matches. This CDR3 has 15 amino acids. Germline CDR1 and CDR2: MNHNS and SASEGT. CDR3 sequence: CASSRSGLGRNEQFF. The DNA for the CDR3 is TGTGCCAGCAGCCGATCGGGACTAGGTCGTAATGAGCAGTTCTTC.

The chain carries TRBV4-1 and TRBJ1-1; 8 positions agree with TRBD1. The V gene's germline CDR1 is MGHRA and CDR2 YSYEKL. Trimming at V came to 3 bases and at J to 7 bases, leaving 13 bases not matched to a gene. The CDR3 has 16 amino acids. Here the CDR3 reads CASSHSGDRPRGEAFF. For the CDR3, the DNA is TGCGCCAGCAGCCACAGCGGGGACAGGCCACGGGGTGAAGCTTTCTTT.

J is TRBJ2-1 and V is TRBV5-1; 8 bases match TRBD2. Germline CDR1 SGHRS, CDR2 YFSETQ. CDR3 length equals 15 residues. After removal of 5 bases from V and 2 bases from J, the junction contained 6 bases not matched to a gene. CDR3 coding DNA: TGCGCCAGCAGACGAGCGGGGGACGCCTACAATGAGCAGTTCTTC. Its translation is CASRRAGDAYNEQFF.

The table lists this clone with a count of one. The chain couples TRBV7-2 to TRBJ2-3; 8 bases line up with TRBD1. Germline CDR1 SGHTA, CDR2 FQGNSA. This CDR3 is 15 amino acids long. V was pared by 1 base and J by 1 base, with 1 base of the junction left unmatched. The chain's CDR3 is CASSLGQGRTDTQYF. DNA of the CDR3: TGTGCCAGCAGCTTAGGACAGGGGCGCACAGATACGCAGTATTTT.

The V gene is TRBV20-1, the J gene TRBJ2-5, with a tentative D call TRBD1 (5 bases). CDR3 length equals 11 residues. Germline V CDR1 and CDR2: DFQATT, SNEGSKA (reference sequence). Trimming took 6 bases from V and 2 from J, leaving 7 bases between them. CDR3 amino acids: CSATAQETQYF. The CDR3 DNA reads TGCAGTGCGACAGCACAAGAGACCCAGTACTTC.

This rearrangement joins TRBV7-2 to TRBJ1-2; no reliable D call. The CDR3 length is 12 residues. In germline, CDR1 is SGHTA, CDR2 FQGNSA. V was trimmed by 0 bases and J by 7 bases, leaving 6 bases between them. CDR3 amino acids: CASSLAGFGYTF. CDR3 DNA sequence: TGTGCCAGCAGCTTAGCCGGGTTTGGCTACACCTTC.

This clone was observed at least ten times. The gene calls are TRBV11-3 and TRBJ1-1; 7 nucleotides agree with TRBD1. V lost 1 base to trimming and J lost 1 base; unmatched junction nucleotides: 6. CDR1 and CDR2 from the germline V gene are SGHNT and YENEEA. CDR3 length: 16 residues. For the CDR3, the DNA is TGTGCCAGCAGCTTAGGGACAGGACAGCAGAACACTGAAGCTTTCTTT. Protein product: CASSLGTGQQNTEAFF.

This chain joins TRBV6-5 and TRBJ2-3; 11 nucleotides line up with TRBD1. The CDR3 consists of 15 residues. Trimming at V came to 5 bases and at J to 0 bases, leaving 1 base not matched to a gene. Looked up from germline, CDR1 is MNHEY and CDR2 is SVGAGI. CDR3 DNA: TGTGCCAGCAGTCGGGACAGGGGGAGCACAGATACGCAGTATTTT. Translated, it gives CASSRDRGSTDTQYF.

This clone was observed a handful of times. The CDR3 protein is CSVAESGGRDTQYF. The CDR3 nucleotides read TGCAGCGTGGCCGAAAGCGGGGGGAGGGATACGCAGTATTTT. The chain combines TRBV29-1 with TRBJ2-3; 9 bases map to TRBD2. This CDR3 spans 14 amino acids. Per germline, CDR1 SQVTM and CDR2 ANQGSEA. Trimming removed 6 bases from V and 6 bases from J; junction bases left unmatched: 10.

The chain links TRBV7-3 to TRBJ2-3; weak D call: TRBD2 (6 bases). CDR1 SGHTA and CDR2 FQGTGA come from the germline V gene. The V end lost 2 bases, the J end lost 2 bases, and 8 bases lay between the germline ends. This CDR3 region has 14 residues. The CDR3 coding sequence is TGTGCCAGCAGCTTAGGAGGGACCACAGATACGCAGTATTTT. Encoded protein: CASSLGGTTDTQYF.